The rows below give T cell receptor beta chains drawn from one sample of a study of cytomegalovirus exposure and HLA in healthy donors. TCRdb's copy holds only in-frame clones and misses some; the assay was immunoSEQ multiplex PCR. The table has about 67,000 clones, 68% seen once. Sequences were obtained from PBMCs. The receptors here all came from a woman in her twenties or thirties in good health and CMV-seronegative. Both conserved end residues are part of each CDR3. A D gene is named only where the DNA matches it firmly. Size is stated for part of the rows, as once, few or many counts, or as a class when the clone is expanded.

J gene	clone size	D gene	V gene	CDR3 DNA	CDR3 protein
TRBJ1-6	-	TRBD1	TRBV6-5	TGTGCCAGCAGTTACTCAGGGACAGTTAATTCACCCCTCCACTTT	CASSYSGTVNSPLHF
TRBJ2-1	-	TRBD2	TRBV4-2	TGTGCCAGCAGCCAAGAAGCTGCGGGGGATGAGCAGTTCTTC	CASSQEAAGDEQFF
TRBJ2-4	-	-	TRBV28	TGTGCCAGCGGTTCGGGCATTCAGTACTTC	CASGSGIQYF
TRBJ2-3	-	TRBD1	TRBV7-6	TGTGCCAGCAGCTATATAAGGGGGCTGGGAGATACGCAGTATTTT	CASSYIRGLGDTQYF
TRBJ1-2	-	TRBD1	TRBV9	TGTGCCAGCAGCGTATCTAACAGGGGGAATGGCTACACCTTC	CASSVSNRGNGYTF
TRBJ1-5	once	-	TRBV15	TGTGCCACCAGCAGAGATTATAGCGGGATTGGCCAGCATTTT	CATSRDYSGIGQHF
TRBJ2-7	medium-sized	TRBD2	TRBV7-2	TGTGCCAGCAGCCAAGGAGCGGGGGAAGAGGGGGAGCAGTACTTC	CASSQGAGEEGEQYF
TRBJ1-1	-	TRBD1	TRBV11-2	TGTGCCAGCAGCCCCTTGGGACAGGGTAGCACTGAAGCTTTCTTT	CASSPLGQGSTEAFF
TRBJ1-2	-	-	TRBV6-5	TGTGCCAGCAGTGAACATAACTATGGCTACACCTTC	CASSEHNYGYTF
TRBJ2-1	-	TRBD1	TRBV6-1	TGTGCCAGCAGTGAAGTGGGACAGGGGTCTGAGCAGTTCTTC	CASSEVGQGSEQFF
TRBJ1-1	-	-	TRBV7-9	TGTGCCAGCAGCCCCCACTTGAACACTGAAGCTTTCTTT	CASSPHLNTEAFF
TRBJ2-5	once	-	TRBV7-8	TGTGCCAGCAGCTTAGAAGGCGGGGGCGGCGAGACCCAGTACTTC	CASSLEGGGGETQYF
TRBJ2-7	few	-	TRBV6-5	TGTGCCAGCAGGGTGACAGGACCTGACGAGCAGTACTTC	CASRVTGPDEQYF
TRBJ1-4	many	-	TRBV4-3	TGCGCCAGCAGCCCTAAAGTAGCCTCCGAAAAACTGTTTTTT	CASSPKVASEKLFF
TRBJ2-7	-	-	TRBV30	TGTGCCTGGAGTCATGAGTACGAGCAGTACTTC	CAWSHEYEQYF
TRBJ2-5	-	TRBD2	TRBV9	TGTGCCAGCAGCCCTGGGACTACACCACAAGAGACCCAGTACTTC	CASSPGTTPQETQYF
TRBJ2-7	-	-	TRBV7-9	TGTGCCAGCAGTTCCAGGGTCGACGAGCAGTACTTC	CASSSRVDEQYF
TRBJ1-4	-	-	TRBV30	TGTGCCTGGACGACGGGGAGGGAAAAACTGTTTTTT	CAWTTGREKLFF
TRBJ2-5	-	TRBD1	TRBV19	TGTGCCAGTAGTAATCCAGGGGGAAAGACCCAGTACTTC	CASSNPGGKTQYF
TRBJ2-6	once	-	TRBV5-4	TGTGCCAGCAGCCTACCCTCTGGGGCCAACGTCCTGACTTTC	CASSLPSGANVLTF
TRBJ1-6	-	-	TRBV10-3	TGTGCCATCAGTCCTACGAACTCCTATAATTCACCCCTCCACTTT	CAISPTNSYNSPLHF
TRBJ1-5	-	TRBD1	TRBV4-2	TGTGCCAGCAGCCAAGAGCAGGGGGTAAGGCATCAGCCCCAGCATTTT	CASSQEQGVRHQPQHF
TRBJ2-4	-	TRBD2	TRBV28	TGTGCCAGCAGTCCCCGGGGGGGAAAGGCCAAAAACATTCAGTACTTC	CASSPRGGKAKNIQYF
TRBJ1-1	few	-	TRBV7-9	TGTGCCAGCAGCTTTCAGGAGGGGACTGAAGCTTTCTTT	CASSFQEGTEAFF
TRBJ2-1	few	TRBD2	TRBV6-6	TGTGCCAGTACGGGGACTAAGAATGAGCAGTTCTTC	CASTGTKNEQFF
TRBJ2-6	once	-	TRBV11-2	TGTGCCAGCAGCTTCTCTCTTGCTGGGGCCAACGTCCTGACTTTC	CASSFSLAGANVLTF
TRBJ2-1	-	TRBD1	TRBV4-3	TGCGCCAGCAGCCAAGAATGGACAGGGGGCAATGAGCAGTTCTTC	CASSQEWTGGNEQFF
TRBJ2-5	few	-	TRBV28	TGTGCCAGCAGTTTCCAGGGCAATAGGCAAGAGACCCAGTACTTC	CASSFQGNRQETQYF
TRBJ1-3	-	TRBD1	TRBV18	TGTGCCAGCTCATTAAACAGGGGCAGCTCTGGAAACACCATATATTTT	CASSLNRGSSGNTIYF